This T cell receptor (beta chain) was sequenced in a study of OX40 agonist ivuxolimab in advanced cancers. Turning to the study itself: Those enrolled were approximately 78% male, with a mean age of about 60 years and ages from roughly 23 to 79.

Repertoires were generated with immunoSEQ multiplex PCR, while TCRdb's copy carries only in-frame clones and drops some. The sample records about 59,000 clones, 84% being singletons. The CDR3 spans 13 residues. Germline CDR1 reads SGHTS; CDR2 reads YDEGEE. Unmatched junction bases numbered 1, after V lost 4 bases and J lost 6 bases. The sequence was obtained from an adult with an advanced solid tumor such as melanoma, head and neck, liver or kidney cancer. Sequencing used CD4+ or CD8+ T cells sorted from blood, obtained in a trial of the OX40 agonist ivuxolimab. The gene calls are TRBV5-8 and TRBJ1-4; TRBD1 agrees at 9 bases. CDR3 nucleotide sequence: TGTGCCAGCAGCGGGGACAGGGATGAAAAACTGTTTTTT. It yields the protein CASSGDRDEKLFF.